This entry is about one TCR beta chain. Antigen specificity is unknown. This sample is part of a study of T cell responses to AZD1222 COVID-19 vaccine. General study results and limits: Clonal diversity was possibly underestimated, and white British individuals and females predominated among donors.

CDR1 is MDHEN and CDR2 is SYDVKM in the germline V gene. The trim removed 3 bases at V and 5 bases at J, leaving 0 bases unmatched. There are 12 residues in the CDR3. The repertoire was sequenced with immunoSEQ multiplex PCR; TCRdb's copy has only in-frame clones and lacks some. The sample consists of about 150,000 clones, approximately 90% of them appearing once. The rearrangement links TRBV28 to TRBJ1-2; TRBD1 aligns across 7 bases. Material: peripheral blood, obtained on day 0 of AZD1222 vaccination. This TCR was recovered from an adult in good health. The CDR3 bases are TGTGCCAGCAGTTTCAGGGGGTATGGCTACACCTTC. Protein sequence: CASSFRGYGYTF.